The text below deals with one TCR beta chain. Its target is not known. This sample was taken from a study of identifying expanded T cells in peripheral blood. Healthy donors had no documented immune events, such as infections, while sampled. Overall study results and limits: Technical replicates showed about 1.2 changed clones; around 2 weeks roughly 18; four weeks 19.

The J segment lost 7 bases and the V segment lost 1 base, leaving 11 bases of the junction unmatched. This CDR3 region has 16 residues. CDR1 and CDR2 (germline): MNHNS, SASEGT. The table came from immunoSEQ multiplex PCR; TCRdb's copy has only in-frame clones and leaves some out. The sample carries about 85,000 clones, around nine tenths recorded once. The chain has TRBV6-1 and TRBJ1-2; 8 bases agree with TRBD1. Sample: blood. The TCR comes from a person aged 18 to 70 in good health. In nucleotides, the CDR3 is TGTGCCAGCAGTGAAGACGAGGTCAGGGGGCAGTTTGGCTACACCTTC. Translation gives CASSEDEVRGQFGYTF.